The rows below give T cell receptor beta chains drawn from one sample of a study of neurological immune-mediated disorders. TCRdb called the 5' RACE reads again in MiXCR, with one record for every CDR3 protein. Here the sample spans nearly 60,000 distinct CDR3 sequences, under 3.5% being singletons. What was sequenced was PBMCs. The receptor set was obtained from a woman aged 60 to 75 with multiple sclerosis. Both conserved end residues are part of each CDR3. A D gene is named only where the DNA matches it firmly. For some rows the clone size is stated as once, few or many, or as a class when expanded; others skip it.

TRBJ2-1 TRBV20-1 many TRBD2 CSASNLAGVNNEQFF TGCAGTGCTTCAAACCTAGCGGGGGTCAACAATGAGCAGTTCTTC
TRBJ1-5 TRBV25-1 many NA CASSPRDPNQPQHF TGTGCCAGCAGCCCCCGGGACCCTAATCAGCCCCAGCATTTT
TRBJ2-5 TRBV5-1 many TRBD1 CASSFQEGGLGQETQYF TGCGCCAGCAGCTTTCAAGAAGGGGGCCTAGGACAAGAGACCCAGTACTTC
TRBJ2-7 TRBV15 many NA CATSRDLSAYEQYF TGTGCCACCAGCAGAGACCTCAGTGCCTACGAGCAGTACTTC
TRBJ1-1 TRBV7-2 many NA CASSRDPGYTEAFF TGTGCCAGCAGCCGGGACCCTGGGTACACTGAAGCTTTCTTT
TRBJ1-5 TRBV20-1 many TRBD1 CSARVIRGSNQPQHF TGCAGTGCTAGGGTAATCAGGGGGAGCAATCAGCCCCAGCATTTT
TRBJ1-2 TRBV3-1 many NA CASSQAGQGDGYTF TGTGCCAGCAGCCAAGCAGGGCAGGGCGACGGCTACACCTTC
TRBJ2-7 TRBV29-1 many TRBD1 CSVEDGAGTGAYEQYF TGCAGCGTCGAAGATGGGGCAGGGACAGGGGCCTACGAGCAGTACTTC
TRBJ1-5 TRBV5-5 NA NA CASSFGVSQPQHF TGTGCCAGCAGCTTCGGGGTGTCCCAGCCCCAGCATTTT
TRBJ2-3 TRBV29-1 NA NA CSVERDISTDTQYF TGCAGCGTTGAAAGGGACATCTCCACAGATACGCAGTATTTT
TRBJ1-3 TRBV5-1 many NA CASSMDGGNTIYF TGCGCCAGCAGCATGGACGGAGGAAACACCATATATTTT
TRBJ1-2 TRBV28 many NA CASSFFGLVGTQDGYTF TGTGCCAGCAGTTTTTTCGGTTTGGTTGGGACACAAGATGGCTACACCTTC
TRBJ1-2 TRBV19 NA NA CASSIDQEAPNYGYTF TGTGCCAGTAGTATAGATCAAGAGGCTCCTAACTATGGCTACACCTTC
TRBJ1-2 TRBV7-8 many NA CASSVRDRQRGNGYTF TGTGCCAGCAGCGTACGGGATCGACAGAGGGGGAATGGCTACACCTTC
TRBJ2-7 TRBV7-3 many NA CASSLGRADEQYF TGTGCCAGCAGCTTGGGCAGGGCGGACGAGCAGTACTTC
TRBJ2-3 TRBV5-1 many NA CASSLQTYSDTQYF TGCGCCAGCAGCTTGCAGACATACTCAGATACGCAGTATTTT
TRBJ1-1 TRBV5-1 many TRBD1 CASSLDRGLEAFF TGCGCCAGCAGCTTAGACAGGGGGCTTGAAGCTTTCTTT
TRBJ1-1 TRBV11-2 many NA CASSLRGKNTEAFF TGTGCCAGCAGCTTAAGAGGAAAGAACACTGAAGCTTTCTTT
TRBJ2-5 TRBV18 few TRBD2 CASSPNRRDYYGEETQYF TGTGCCAGCTCACCAAATCGGCGGGACTACTATGGGGAAGAGACCCAGTACTTC
TRBJ2-3 TRBV10-3 many NA CAISGPDTNTDTQYF TGTGCCATCAGTGGGCCCGACACAAACACAGATACGCAGTATTTT
TRBJ2-5 TRBV6-2/TRBV6-3 many NA CASSSFHSAQETQYF TGTGCCAGCAGCTCTTTTCACAGCGCTCAAGAGACCCAGTACTTC
TRBJ2-7 TRBV28 many TRBD1 CASSSPGQGGYEQYF TGTGCCAGCAGTTCGCCGGGACAGGGGGGATACGAGCAGTACTTC